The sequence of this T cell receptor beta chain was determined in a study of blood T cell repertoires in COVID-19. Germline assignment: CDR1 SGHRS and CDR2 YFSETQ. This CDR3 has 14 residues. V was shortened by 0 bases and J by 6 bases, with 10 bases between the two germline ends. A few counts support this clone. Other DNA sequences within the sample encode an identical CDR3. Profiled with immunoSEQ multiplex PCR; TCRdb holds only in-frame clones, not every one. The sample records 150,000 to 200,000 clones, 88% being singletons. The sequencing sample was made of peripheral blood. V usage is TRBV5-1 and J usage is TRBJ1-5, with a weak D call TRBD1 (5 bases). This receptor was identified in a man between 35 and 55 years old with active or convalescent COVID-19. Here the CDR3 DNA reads TGCGCCAGCAGCTTGGGCGGGGGGGGTCAGCCCCAGCATTTT. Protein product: CASSLGGGGQPQHF.